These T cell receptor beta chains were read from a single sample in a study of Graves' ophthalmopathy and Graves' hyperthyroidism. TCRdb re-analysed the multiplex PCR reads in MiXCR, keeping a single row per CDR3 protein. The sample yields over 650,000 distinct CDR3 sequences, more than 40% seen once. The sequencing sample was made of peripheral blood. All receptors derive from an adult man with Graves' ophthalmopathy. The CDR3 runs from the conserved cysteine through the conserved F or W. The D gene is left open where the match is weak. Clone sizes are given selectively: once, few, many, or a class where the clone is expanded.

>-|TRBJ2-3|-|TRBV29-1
CSVDPRTDTQYF
TGCAGCGTGGACCCACGCACAGATACGCAGTATTTT
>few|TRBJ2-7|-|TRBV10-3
CASSMGPSGKQYF
TGTGCCAGCAGTATGGGGCCATCAGGGAAGCAGTACTTC
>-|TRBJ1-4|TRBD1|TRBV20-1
CSAREAGGRGEKLFF
TGCAGTGCTAGAGAGGCAGGGGGACGCGGTGAAAAACTGTTTTTT
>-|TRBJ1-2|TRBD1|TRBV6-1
CASSAPGTGSFGYTF
TGTGCCAGCAGTGCCCCCGGGACAGGCAGTTTTGGCTACACCTTC
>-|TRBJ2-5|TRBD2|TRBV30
CAWSVRLAYETQYF
TGTGCCTGGAGTGTAAGACTAGCGTACGAGACCCAGTACTTC
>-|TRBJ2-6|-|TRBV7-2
CASSQPSGGTGLSGANVLTF
TGTGCCAGCAGTCAGCCTTCGGGGGGGACAGGCCTCTCTGGGGCCAACGTCCTGACTTTC
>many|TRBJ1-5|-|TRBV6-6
CASSFLELNQPQHF
TGTGCCAGCAGTTTCCTCGAACTGAATCAGCCCCAGCATTTT
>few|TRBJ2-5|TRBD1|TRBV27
CASSPDRGRRRETQYF
TGTGCCAGCAGTCCTGACAGGGGAAGGCGTCGGGAGACCCAGTACTTC
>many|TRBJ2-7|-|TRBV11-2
CASSPPDGGYEQYF
TGTGCCAGCAGCCCGCCGGACGGAGGTTACGAGCAGTACTTC
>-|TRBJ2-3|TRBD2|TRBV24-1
CATSDLTLADSTDTQYF
TGTGCCACCAGTGATTTGACGCTAGCGGATAGCACAGATACGCAGTATTTT
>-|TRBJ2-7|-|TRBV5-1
CASSRAWDQYEQYF
TGCGCCAGCTCCCGGGCCTGGGACCAATACGAGCAGTACTTC
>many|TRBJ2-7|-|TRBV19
CASSTLPRNEQYF
TGTGCCAGTAGTACGCTCCCTAGGAACGAGCAGTACTTC
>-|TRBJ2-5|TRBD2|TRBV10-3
CASRPTASGSRDQYF
TGTGCCAGCAGACCCACAGCTAGCGGGAGCAGGGACCAGTACTTC
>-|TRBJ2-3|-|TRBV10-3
CAISEWAGRTDTQYF
TGTGCCATCAGTGAATGGGCAGGGCGCACAGATACGCAGTATTTT
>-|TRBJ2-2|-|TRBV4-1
CASSQASGGHTGELFF
TGCGCCAGCAGCCAAGCCTCAGGGGGGCACACCGGGGAGCTGTTTTTT
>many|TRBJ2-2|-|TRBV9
CASSVRAGGGTGELFF
TGTGCCAGCAGCGTCAGGGCGGGTGGAGGCACCGGGGAGCTGTTTTTT
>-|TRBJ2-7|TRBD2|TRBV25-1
CASSQDGLAGYEQYF
TGTGCCAGCAGCCAAGACGGGCTAGCGGGGTACGAGCAGTACTTC
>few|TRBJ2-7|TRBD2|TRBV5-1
CASSLGLAGASSYEQYF
TGCGCCAGCAGCTTGGGACTAGCGGGTGCTAGCTCCTACGAGCAGTACTTC
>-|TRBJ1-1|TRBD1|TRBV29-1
CSVVVWDRGTEAFF
TGCAGCGTTGTCGTATGGGACAGGGGAACTGAAGCTTTCTTT
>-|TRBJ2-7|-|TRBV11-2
CASSQGGRDGPYEQYF
TGTGCCAGCAGCCAAGGAGGGCGGGACGGACCCTACGAGCAGTACTTC
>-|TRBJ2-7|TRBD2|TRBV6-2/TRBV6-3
CASSYMGLAGDDEQYF
TGTGCCAGCAGTTACATGGGACTAGCGGGAGACGACGAGCAGTACTTC
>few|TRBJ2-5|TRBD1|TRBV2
CASSSSQGAWETQYF
TGTGCCAGCAGTTCATCCCAGGGGGCCTGGGAGACCCAGTACTTC
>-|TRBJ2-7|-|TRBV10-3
CAISGPGTKNEQYF
TGTGCCATCAGTGGCCCCGGGACGAAAAACGAGCAGTACTTC
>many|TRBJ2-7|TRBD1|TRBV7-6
CASSLVGTGADEQYF
TGTGCCAGCAGCTTAGTGGGGACAGGGGCAGACGAGCAGTACTTC
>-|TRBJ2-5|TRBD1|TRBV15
CATSKDRGTYETQYF
TGTGCCACCAGCAAGGACAGGGGAACCTACGAGACCCAGTACTTC
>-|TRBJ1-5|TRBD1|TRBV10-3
CAAGQGRSNQPQHF
TGTGCCGCCGGACAGGGGAGGAGCAATCAGCCCCAGCATTTT
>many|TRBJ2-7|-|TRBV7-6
CASSLEAGATYEQYF
TGTGCCAGCAGCTTAGAGGCAGGGGCTACCTACGAGCAGTACTTC
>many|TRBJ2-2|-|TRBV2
CASSEEATGNGELFF
TGTGCCAGCAGTGAAGAAGCAACAGGGAACGGGGAGCTGTTTTTT
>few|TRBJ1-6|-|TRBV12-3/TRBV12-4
CASSYGGGGSPLHF
TGTGCCAGCAGTTACGGGGGCGGTGGATCACCCCTCCACTTT
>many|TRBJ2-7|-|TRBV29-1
CSATRTGNREQYF
TGCAGCGCCACTCGAACGGGGAATCGGGAGCAGTACTTC
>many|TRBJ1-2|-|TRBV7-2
CASSLLVLQNYGYTF
TGTGCCAGCAGCTTATTAGTGCTCCAGAACTATGGCTACACCTTC
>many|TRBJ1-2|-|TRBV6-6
CASSKRDFYGYTF
TGTGCCAGCAGTAAGCGGGACTTCTATGGCTACACCTTC
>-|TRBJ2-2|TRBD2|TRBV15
CATSSLREGGTGELFF
TGTGCCACCAGCAGTTTAAGGGAGGGAGGCACCGGGGAGCTGTTTTTT
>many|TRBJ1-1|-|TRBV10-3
CAISESQGMWNTEAFF
TGTGCCATCAGTGAGTCGCAGGGCATGTGGAACACTGAAGCTTTCTTT
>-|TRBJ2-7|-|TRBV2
CASGRSRGLQSSYEQYF
TGTGCCAGCGGGAGGAGCAGGGGACTCCAGAGCTCCTACGAGCAGTACTTC
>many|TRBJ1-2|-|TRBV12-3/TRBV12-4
CASSPGRTGYTF
TGTGCCAGCAGTCCGGGCCGTACGGGCTACACCTTC
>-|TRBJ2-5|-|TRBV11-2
CASSLGGLGDQPQYF
TGTGCCAGCAGCTTAGGGGGGTTGGGAGATCAGCCCCAGTACTTC
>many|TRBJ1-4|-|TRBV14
CASSQETGSRELFF
TGTGCCAGCAGCCAAGAAACCGGATCCCGGGAACTGTTTTTT
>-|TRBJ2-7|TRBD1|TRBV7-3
CASSSPSGQQLYEQYF
TGTGCCAGCAGTTCCCCCTCGGGACAGCAACTCTACGAGCAGTACTTC
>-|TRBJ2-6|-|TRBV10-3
CAISKGTGANVLTF
TGTGCCATCAGTAAAGGGACTGGGGCCAACGTCCTGACTTTC
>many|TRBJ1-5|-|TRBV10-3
CAISKGGYSNQPQHF
TGTGCCATCAGCAAGGGGGGTTATAGCAATCAGCCCCAGCATTTT
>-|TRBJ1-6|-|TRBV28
CACSARKDRNSPLHF
-
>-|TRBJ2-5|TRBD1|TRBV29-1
CSVEAQGADYETQYF
TGCAGCGTTGAAGCCCAGGGGGCCGATTACGAGACCCAGTACTTC
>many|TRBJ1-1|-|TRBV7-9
CASSRGGANTEAFF
TGTGCCAGCAGCCGTGGGGGCGCCAACACTGAAGCTTTCTTT
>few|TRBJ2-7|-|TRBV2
CASSVREQYF
TGTGCCAGCAGTGTAAGAGAGCAGTACTTC
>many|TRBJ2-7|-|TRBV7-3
CASSPFPQPSYEQYF
TGTGCCAGCAGCCCCTTTCCCCAGCCGTCCTACGAGCAGTACTTC
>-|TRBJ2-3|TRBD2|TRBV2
CASSEWASGTSTDTQYF
TGTGCCAGCAGTGAATGGGCTAGCGGAACAAGCACAGATACGCAGTATTTT
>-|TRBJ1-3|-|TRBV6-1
CASRVYSGNTIYF
TGTGCCAGCAGGGTCTACTCTGGAAACACCATATATTTT
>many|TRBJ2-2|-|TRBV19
CASSAGPANTGELFF
TGTGCCAGTAGTGCCGGGCCCGCGAACACCGGGGAGCTGTTTTTT
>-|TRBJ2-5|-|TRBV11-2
CASSRPPPGHNSLPTQYF
TGTGCCAGCAGCAGACCTCCCCCGGGACACAACTCACTACCGACCCAGTACTTC
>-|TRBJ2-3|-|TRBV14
CASSQDLAVAAQYF
TGTGCCAGCAGCCAAGACCTAGCCGTAGCGGCGCAGTATTTT
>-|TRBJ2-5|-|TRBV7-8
CASSPRGRKETQYF
TGTGCCAGCAGCCCCAGGGGGAGGAAAGAGACCCAGTACTTC